The 18 T cell receptor beta chains below were found in one sample sequenced in a study of blood T cell repertoires in COVID-19. Assay used: immunoSEQ multiplex PCR; TCRdb lists only in-frame clones, some missing. The data show roughly 340,000 clones, 91% seen once. Input material: peripheral blood. The receptors were gathered from a woman younger than 30 who had recovered from COVID-19.

Concerning this clone: The same CDR3 can be traced to other DNA sequences in this sample. The chain employs TRBV5-6 and TRBJ2-2; TRBD2 matches 12 bases. Germline V gene lookup returns CDR1 SGHDT and CDR2 YYEEEE. With 4 bases clipped from V and 4 bases from J, the junction kept 5 bases outside the gene matches. The CDR3 totals 16 residues. In DNA form, the CDR3 reads TGTGCCAGCAGCCCGGGACTAGCGGGTTTCACCGGGGAGCTGTTTTTT. Translated: CASSPGLAGFTGELFF.

The chain recombines TRBV18 with TRBJ2-1; TRBD2 is a possible D gene (5 bases). V shed 4 bases and J shed 10 bases, with 11 bases lying between them. Germline lookup yields CDR1 KGHSH and CDR2 LQKENI. This CDR3 has 12 residues. DNA of the CDR3: TGTGCCAGCTCACTGAAAAGCGGAGAGCAGTTCTTC. This encodes CASSLKSGEQFF. The full variable domain, in which reference TRBV18 and TRBJ2-1 provide the parts outside the CDR3, is NAGVMQNPRHLVRRRGQEARLRCSPMKGHSHVYWYRQLPEEGLKFMVYLQKENIIDESGMPKERFSAEFPKEGPSILRIQQVVRGDSAAYFCASSLKSGEQFFGPGTRLTVL.

The gene calls are TRBV30 and TRBJ1-4; D is unresolved. Per the germline V gene, CDR1 is GTSNPN and CDR2 is SVGIG (reference sequence). This CDR3 has 11 residues. The CDR3 sequence: CGGAGNEKLFF. The CDR3 DNA follows: TGTGGGGGAGCGGGCAACGAAAAACTGTTTTTT.

This clone was counted a few times. The chain has TRBV29-1 and TRBJ1-2; D remains ambiguous. CDR3 length: 8 residues. V lost 7 bases and J 13 bases, leaving 10 bases between the germline ends. Looked up from germline, CDR1 is SQVTM and CDR2 is ANQGSEA. CDR3 amino acids: CSETGGTF. The CDR3 DNA follows: TGCAGCGAGACCGGAGGCACCTTC.

The chain couples TRBV5-6 to TRBJ1-4; 11 bases agree with TRBD1. Germline V lookup: CDR1 SGHDT, CDR2 YYEEEE. V lost 3 bases to trimming and J lost 4 bases; unmatched junction nucleotides: 5. The CDR3 extends over 16 amino acids. The DNA of the CDR3 is TGTGCCAGCAGCTACGCCGGGACAGGGGGTAATGAAAAACTGTTTTTT. It codes for CASSYAGTGGNEKLFF. The full variable domain, in which reference TRBV5-6 and TRBJ1-4 provide the parts outside the CDR3, is DAGVTQSPTHLIKTRGQQVTLRCSPKSGHDTVSWYQQALGQGPQFIFQYYEEEERQRGNFPDRFSGHQFPNYSSELNVNALLLGDSALYLCASSYAGTGGNEKLFFGSGTQLSVL.

J is TRBJ2-1 and V is TRBV5-1; 8 positions agree with TRBD2. This CDR3 is built from 16 residues. In germline, CDR1 is SGHRS, CDR2 YFSETQ. Unmatched junction bases numbered 12, after V lost 4 bases and J lost 6 bases. CDR3 nucleotides: TGCGCCAGCAGCCAAACTAGCGGACCCAGGGTCAATGAGCAGTTCTTC. Its protein is CASSQTSGPRVNEQFF.

The chain links TRBV7-8 to TRBJ1-6; D is possibly TRBD1 (5 bases). Trimming cost V 5 bases and J 6 bases, with 17 bases left between them. The CDR3 extends over 16 amino acids. Per the germline V gene, CDR1 is SGHVS and CDR2 is FQNEAQ. CDR3 coding DNA: TGTGCCAGCAGCGCGGGACTGCCGAGCGGTAATTCACCCCTCCACTTT. Protein: CASSAGLPSGNSPLHF.

This clone has only a few counts. This chain uses TRBV28 with TRBJ1-2, with 7 bases matching TRBD1. This CDR3 contains 15 residues. Trimming removed 7 bases from V and 3 bases from J; junction bases left unmatched: 11. The germline CDR1 and CDR2 sequences are MDHEN and SYDVKM. CDR3 loop: CASTPGTALDYGYTF. CDR3 DNA: TGTGCCAGCACCCCTGGGACAGCCCTGGACTATGGCTACACCTTC.

This sequence joins TRBV5-1 and TRBJ1-3, with no clear D. This CDR3 comprises 16 residues. Deletions cut 0 bases from V and 0 bases from J, with 10 bases between. Germline CDR1 SGHRS, CDR2 YFSETQ. The CDR3, as DNA: TGCGCCAGCAGCTTGGCCTTCCAAGCCTCTGGAAACACCATATATTTT. Its protein product is CASSLAFQASGNTIYF.

This chain connects TRBV11-1 to TRBJ2-7, with 8 nucleotides matching TRBD2. V shed 5 bases, J shed 2 bases, and the junction held 8 bases outside the gene matches. This CDR3 region has 15 residues. Germline lookup yields CDR1 SGHAT and CDR2 FQDESV (reference sequence). This CDR3 is CASSPPGGYPYEQYV. The DNA of the CDR3 is TGTGCCAGCAGCCCCCCGGGGGGGTACCCCTACGAGCAGTACGTC.

The chain carries TRBV19 and TRBJ2-5; 14 bases are shared with TRBD2. V lost 6 bases, J lost 4 bases, and 4 bases stayed unmatched. The CDR3 sequence is 15 residues long. CDR1 is LNHDA and CDR2 is SQIVND in the germline V gene (reference sequence). This CDR3 is CASSPGLAGVETQYF. CDR3 in DNA: TGTGCCAGTAGCCCGGGACTAGCGGGAGTAGAGACCCAGTACTTC.

The J gene is TRBJ2-1, the V gene TRBV12-3 or TRBV12-4; tentatively, D is TRBD2 (5 bases). The CDR3 has 13 amino acids. Trimming removed 7 bases at V and 7 bases at J, with 14 bases between. CDR3: CASTLGVRNEQFF. The CDR3 coding sequence is TGTGCCAGCACCCTCGGGGTTAGGAATGAGCAGTTCTTC.

The rearrangement joins TRBV3-1 (or the pseudogene TRBV3-2) to TRBJ1-4, with a weak D call TRBD1 (5 bases). Looked up from germline, CDR1 is LGHDT and CDR2 is YNNKEL (reference sequence). Deletions cut 3 bases from V and 5 bases from J, with 10 bases between. The CDR3 sequence is 14 residues long. CDR3 DNA: TGTGCCAGCAGCCAGCGCAGGGAAAATGAAAAACTGTTTTTT. This sequence encodes CASSQRRENEKLFF.

The chain uses TRBV5-1 and TRBJ2-6, with TRBD2 as a possible D gene (6 bases). Germline CDR1 is SGHRS and CDR2 is YFSETQ. The CDR3 loop spans 15 amino acids. V was clipped by 4 bases and J by 9 bases, with 17 bases between them. DNA of the CDR3: TGCGCCAGCAGCCCGTTCGGGGGAGCGGTCAACGTCCTGACTTTC. It encodes CASSPFGGAVNVLTF.

The V gene is TRBV7-8, the J gene TRBJ2-1; 8 nucleotides align to TRBD1. The V gene end was trimmed by 5 bases and the J gene end by 5 bases; junction bases not matched to a gene: 14. Germline V CDR1 and CDR2: SGHVS, FQNEAQ. This CDR3 is built from 17 residues. This CDR3 reads CASSTRSLRDRNNEQFF. CDR3 sequence (DNA): TGTGCCAGCAGCACAAGGTCCCTTCGGGACAGGAACAATGAGCAGTTCTTC.

The rearrangement joins TRBV11-2 to TRBJ2-1; 8 positions agree with TRBD2. The CDR3 contains 16 residues. Germline V gene lookup returns CDR1 SGHAT and CDR2 FQNNGV. J gave up 4 bases and V 5 bases, and 10 bases lay outside the gene matches. The CDR3: CASSRQLAAAYNEQFF. CDR3 sequence (DNA): TGTGCCAGCAGCCGTCAACTAGCGGCCGCATACAATGAGCAGTTCTTC. The variable domain in full, with the rest retrieved from reference TRBV11-2 and TRBJ2-1, is EAGVAQSPRYKIIEKRQSVAFWCNPISGHATLYWYQQILGQGPKLLIQFQNNGVVDDSQLPKDRFSAERLKGVDSTLKIQPAKLEDSAVYLCASSRQLAAAYNEQFFGPGTRLTVL.

The V gene is TRBV6-1, the J gene TRBJ2-7; a possible D gene is TRBD1 (5 bases). Between the trimmed V and J ends, which lost 2 bases and 2 bases, there was a span of 13 bases. Germline V lookup: CDR1 MNHNS, CDR2 SASEGT. There are 15 residues in the CDR3. The CDR3: CASSERGFFPYEQYV. CDR3 coding DNA: TGTGCCAGCAGTGAAAGGGGTTTCTTTCCCTACGAGCAGTACGTC.

J is TRBJ2-2 and V is TRBV19; D is unclear. The CDR3 has 13 amino acids. Germline CDR1 is LNHDA and CDR2 is SQIVND (reference sequence). The V end was cut by 2 bases, the J end by 6 bases, with 7 bases between. CDR3 sequence: CASSINYSGELFF. The DNA of the CDR3 is TGTGCCAGTAGTATAAACTACTCCGGGGAGCTGTTTTTT.